The rows below give T cell receptor beta chains drawn from one sample of a study of CD4+ T cells in melanoma. This table comes from immunoSEQ multiplex PCR, and its TCRdb copy is limited to in-frame clones, with some not included. The data hold under 10,000 clones, with more than 60% observed a single time. The sequenced material came from cells from a culture (not recorded whether cultured in vitro). The receptor source for this set is a human donor with melanoma. Each CDR3 is given with its conserved first and last residue. Each record gives: J gene, clone size, CDR3 length, D gene, V gene, CDR3 DNA, CDR3 protein. The D gene is left open where the match is weak. Some rows mark clone size as missing; the rest say once, few, many or name a class of expanded clone.

J gene: TRBJ2-5; clone size: NA; CDR3 length: 16; D gene: TRBD1; V gene: TRBV19; CDR3 DNA: TGTGCCAGTAGTATAGTAACAGGGGGCGGGTTGGAGACCCAGTACTTC; CDR3 protein: CASSIVTGGGLETQYF
J gene: TRBJ1-1; clone size: NA; CDR3 length: 15; D gene: NA; V gene: TRBV6-5; CDR3 DNA: TGTGCCAGCAGTCCGGGCCAAATTCTGGGGACTGAAGCTTTCTTT; CDR3 protein: CASSPGQILGTEAFF
J gene: TRBJ1-1; clone size: NA; CDR3 length: 13; D gene: NA; V gene: TRBV5-1; CDR3 DNA: TGCGCCAGCAGCTTTCAATCGAACACTGAAGCTTTCTTT; CDR3 protein: CASSFQSNTEAFF
J gene: TRBJ1-2; clone size: NA; CDR3 length: 14; D gene: TRBD1; V gene: TRBV19; CDR3 DNA: TGTGCCAGTACCCGACGAGGGGGCAGCTATGGCTACACCTTC; CDR3 protein: CASTRRGGSYGYTF
J gene: TRBJ2-3; clone size: NA; CDR3 length: 14; D gene: TRBD2; V gene: TRBV10-1; CDR3 DNA: TGCGCCAGCAGTGTAGCGGGAGCCACAGATACGCAGTATTTT; CDR3 protein: CASSVAGATDTQYF
J gene: TRBJ1-5; clone size: NA; CDR3 length: 14; D gene: NA; V gene: TRBV10-3; CDR3 DNA: TGTGCCATCAGCCAGGGCCGGAGCAATCAGCCCCAGCATTTT; CDR3 protein: CAISQGRSNQPQHF
J gene: TRBJ1-2; clone size: NA; CDR3 length: 13; D gene: TRBD1; V gene: TRBV2; CDR3 DNA: TGTGCCAGCAGGACAGGGACCGTAAGTGGCTACACCTTC; CDR3 protein: CASRTGTVSGYTF
J gene: TRBJ1-5; clone size: NA; CDR3 length: 15; D gene: TRBD1; V gene: TRBV6-6; CDR3 DNA: TGTGCCAGCACCGAACCGGACAGGGGAGACCAGCCCCAGCATTTT; CDR3 protein: CASTEPDRGDQPQHF
J gene: TRBJ1-5; clone size: few; CDR3 length: 14; D gene: TRBD1; V gene: TRBV12-5; CDR3 DNA: TGTGCTAGTACGGGACAGGGAAGGATTCAGCCCCAGCATTTT; CDR3 protein: CASTGQGRIQPQHF
J gene: TRBJ2-1; clone size: few; CDR3 length: 18; D gene: TRBD2; V gene: TRBV7-3; CDR3 DNA: TGTGCCAGCAGCTTAACGAGGGATAAGCGGGGGAGCGACAATGAGCAGTTCTTC; CDR3 protein: CASSLTRDKRGSDNEQFF
J gene: TRBJ1-2; clone size: NA; CDR3 length: 14; D gene: NA; V gene: TRBV19; CDR3 DNA: TGTGCCAGTAGTATAGGAACAGGGTACTATGGCTACACCTTC; CDR3 protein: CASSIGTGYYGYTF
J gene: TRBJ2-1; clone size: few; CDR3 length: 14; D gene: NA; V gene: TRBV6-4; CDR3 DNA: TGTGCCAGCAGTGTGAAAGGGGGGGACAATGAGCAGTTCTTC; CDR3 protein: CASSVKGGDNEQFF
J gene: TRBJ2-3; clone size: NA; CDR3 length: 14; D gene: TRBD2; V gene: TRBV3-1/TRBV3-2; CDR3 DNA: TGTGCCAGCAGCCTGCTAGCGGTGACAGATACGCAGTATTTT; CDR3 protein: CASSLLAVTDTQYF
J gene: TRBJ1-2; clone size: medium-sized; CDR3 length: 15; D gene: NA; V gene: TRBV7-9; CDR3 DNA: TGTGCCAGCAGCTTAGAACTGACAGGCCTCTATGGCTACACCTTC; CDR3 protein: CASSLELTGLYGYTF
J gene: TRBJ1-4; clone size: NA; CDR3 length: 13; D gene: NA; V gene: TRBV5-1; CDR3 DNA: TGCGCCAGCAGTCAGGAAATCAATGAAAAACTGTTTTTT; CDR3 protein: CASSQEINEKLFF
J gene: TRBJ2-2; clone size: once; CDR3 length: 14; D gene: NA; V gene: TRBV6-5; CDR3 DNA: TGTGCCAGCATCTCGAGGAAGAACACCGGGGAGCTGTTTTTT; CDR3 protein: CASISRKNTGELFF
J gene: TRBJ2-5; clone size: NA; CDR3 length: 15; D gene: TRBD1; V gene: TRBV3-1/TRBV3-2; CDR3 DNA: TGTGCCAGCAGACGGACAGGGGGCGGATTGGAGACCCAGTACTTC; CDR3 protein: CASRRTGGGLETQYF
J gene: TRBJ2-5; clone size: few; CDR3 length: 14; D gene: NA; V gene: TRBV15; CDR3 DNA: TGTGCCACCAGCAGAGACGCCGGGCAAGAGACCCAGTACTTC; CDR3 protein: CATSRDAGQETQYF
J gene: TRBJ2-7; clone size: NA; CDR3 length: 12; D gene: NA; V gene: TRBV6-5; CDR3 DNA: TGTGCCAGCCCTGACAGTTCCTACGAGCAGTACTTC; CDR3 protein: CASPDSSYEQYF
J gene: TRBJ2-5; clone size: NA; CDR3 length: 15; D gene: NA; V gene: TRBV9; CDR3 DNA: TGTGCCAGCAGCGTTACGCCTGCAACCCCAGAGACCCAGTACTTC; CDR3 protein: CASSVTPATPETQYF
J gene: TRBJ2-1; clone size: once; CDR3 length: 16; D gene: NA; V gene: TRBV3-1/TRBV3-2; CDR3 DNA: TGTGCCAGCAGCCAAGATACGGTGAGCTCCTACAATGAGCAGTTCTTC; CDR3 protein: CASSQDTVSSYNEQFF
J gene: TRBJ2-7; clone size: few; CDR3 length: 15; D gene: TRBD1; V gene: TRBV5-4; CDR3 DNA: TGTGCCAGCAGCCAAGGGACAGGGGGCCCACGAGAGCAGTACTTC; CDR3 protein: CASSQGTGGPREQYF
J gene: TRBJ2-7; clone size: NA; CDR3 length: 11; D gene: NA; V gene: TRBV2; CDR3 DNA: TGTGCCAGCAGTTACTCCTACGAGCAGTACTTC; CDR3 protein: CASSYSYEQYF
J gene: TRBJ1-2; clone size: once; CDR3 length: 14; D gene: TRBD1; V gene: TRBV6-5; CDR3 DNA: TGTGCCAGCAGTAAGACAGGGACCAACTATGGCTACACCTTC; CDR3 protein: CASSKTGTNYGYTF
J gene: TRBJ2-1; clone size: NA; CDR3 length: 15; D gene: TRBD2; V gene: TRBV7-6; CDR3 DNA: TGTGCCAGCAGCGTTAGCGGGGAACTTTACAATGAGCAGTTCTTC; CDR3 protein: CASSVSGELYNEQFF
J gene: TRBJ1-2; clone size: few; CDR3 length: 17; D gene: TRBD1; V gene: TRBV5-4; CDR3 DNA: TGTGCCAGCAGTCGACCGAGACAGGGGACCGACGGCTATGGCTACACCTTC; CDR3 protein: CASSRPRQGTDGYGYTF
J gene: TRBJ2-5; clone size: NA; CDR3 length: 15; D gene: TRBD1; V gene: TRBV11-1; CDR3 DNA: TGTGCCAGCAGCACCGGGACAGGGGGCTCTGAGACCCAGTACTTC; CDR3 protein: CASSTGTGGSETQYF
J gene: TRBJ1-3; clone size: NA; CDR3 length: 15; D gene: TRBD1; V gene: TRBV12-5; CDR3 DNA: TGTGCTAGTGGCCCCGGGACAGGGAGAGGAAACACCATATATTTT; CDR3 protein: CASGPGTGRGNTIYF
J gene: TRBJ1-1; clone size: NA; CDR3 length: 13; D gene: NA; V gene: TRBV6-5; CDR3 DNA: TGTGCCAGCAGAAGACATGTGGACACTGAAGCTTTCTTT; CDR3 protein: CASRRHVDTEAFF
J gene: TRBJ2-7; clone size: NA; CDR3 length: 12; D gene: NA; V gene: TRBV9; CDR3 DNA: TGTGCCAGCAGCGGAGGGGACTACGAGCAGTACTTC; CDR3 protein: CASSGGDYEQYF
J gene: TRBJ1-5; clone size: NA; CDR3 length: 13; D gene: NA; V gene: TRBV7-9; CDR3 DNA: TGTGCCAGCAGCGTTGGGGGAGATCAGCCCCAGCATTTT; CDR3 protein: CASSVGGDQPQHF
J gene: TRBJ1-2; clone size: NA; CDR3 length: 14; D gene: TRBD1; V gene: TRBV28; CDR3 DNA: TGTGCCAGCAGTTTGCCAGGGGGCGCGAGGGGCTACACCTTC; CDR3 protein: CASSLPGGARGYTF
J gene: TRBJ2-1; clone size: once; CDR3 length: 14; D gene: NA; V gene: TRBV18; CDR3 DNA: TGTGCCAGCTCACCCTCGGACGGGACCAATGAGCAGTTCTTC; CDR3 protein: CASSPSDGTNEQFF
J gene: TRBJ2-3; clone size: NA; CDR3 length: 19; D gene: NA; V gene: TRBV10-3; CDR3 DNA: TGTGCCATCAGTGGCCGCCCCCACTGGGGAGAAGTGAGCACAGATACGCAGTATTTT; CDR3 protein: CAISGRPHWGEVSTDTQYF
J gene: TRBJ1-2; clone size: NA; CDR3 length: 13; D gene: NA; V gene: TRBV29-1; CDR3 DNA: TGCAGCGTACAACACAGGAGGGAGGATGGCTACACCTTC; CDR3 protein: CSVQHRREDGYTF
J gene: TRBJ2-2; clone size: NA; CDR3 length: 12; D gene: NA; V gene: TRBV10-2; CDR3 DNA: TGCGCCACTATTCCTGACACCGGGGAGCTGTTTTTT; CDR3 protein: CATIPDTGELFF
J gene: TRBJ1-2; clone size: NA; CDR3 length: 15; D gene: NA; V gene: TRBV5-1; CDR3 DNA: TGCGCCAGCAGCTTGGCCAGCACCGGGCCCTATGGCTACACCTTC; CDR3 protein: CASSLASTGPYGYTF
J gene: TRBJ2-5; clone size: NA; CDR3 length: 13; D gene: TRBD1; V gene: TRBV11-2; CDR3 DNA: TGTGCCAGCAGCCCGACAGGGAAAGAGACCCAGTACTTC; CDR3 protein: CASSPTGKETQYF
J gene: TRBJ2-3; clone size: NA; CDR3 length: 16; D gene: TRBD2; V gene: TRBV7-9; CDR3 DNA: TGTGCCAGCAGCCAACTAGCGGGGGCCCGAAGAGATACGCAGTATTTT; CDR3 protein: CASSQLAGARRDTQYF
J gene: TRBJ1-1; clone size: NA; CDR3 length: 16; D gene: TRBD1; V gene: TRBV19; CDR3 DNA: TGTGCCAGTAGTATCGGACAGGGGGCAAGGGGCACTGAAGCTTTCTTT; CDR3 protein: CASSIGQGARGTEAFF
J gene: TRBJ1-5; clone size: NA; CDR3 length: 16; D gene: NA; V gene: TRBV19; CDR3 DNA: TGTGCCAGTAGTAGGTCGGGGGAGACCTTCAATCAGCCCCAGCATTTT; CDR3 protein: CASSRSGETFNQPQHF
J gene: TRBJ1-5; clone size: NA; CDR3 length: 15; D gene: NA; V gene: TRBV19; CDR3 DNA: TGTGCCAGTAGTATGGGGACAAGTTCTAGTGTAGCCCAGCATTTT; CDR3 protein: CASSMGTSSSVAQHF
J gene: TRBJ1-2; clone size: NA; CDR3 length: 14; D gene: NA; V gene: TRBV19; CDR3 DNA: TGTGCCAGTAGTAGACAGACCTTGAACTATGGCTACACCTTC; CDR3 protein: CASSRQTLNYGYTF
J gene: TRBJ2-1; clone size: NA; CDR3 length: 11; D gene: NA; V gene: TRBV5-6; CDR3 DNA: TGTGCCAGCGGGGGTGACAATGAGCAGTTCTTC; CDR3 protein: CASGGDNEQFF
J gene: TRBJ2-7; clone size: NA; CDR3 length: 14; D gene: TRBD1; V gene: TRBV2; CDR3 DNA: TGTGCCAGCAGTAGGGGACAGGAGTTCTACGAGCAGTACTTC; CDR3 protein: CASSRGQEFYEQYF
J gene: TRBJ1-6; clone size: NA; CDR3 length: 15; D gene: TRBD1; V gene: TRBV19; CDR3 DNA: TGTGCCAGTAGTAGAGGGACAGGGGATGCGTCACCCCTCCACTTT; CDR3 protein: CASSRGTGDASPLHF
J gene: TRBJ1-5; clone size: once; CDR3 length: 14; D gene: NA; V gene: TRBV7-3; CDR3 DNA: TGTGCCAGCAGCAGCTCCACATCGGGGCAGCCCCAGCATTTT; CDR3 protein: CASSSSTSGQPQHF
J gene: TRBJ1-4; clone size: NA; CDR3 length: 15; D gene: NA; V gene: TRBV5-1; CDR3 DNA: TGCGCCAGCAGCTTGTCGGTGTTAACTAATGAAAAACTGTTTTTT; CDR3 protein: CASSLSVLTNEKLFF
J gene: TRBJ1-1; clone size: NA; CDR3 length: 16; D gene: NA; V gene: TRBV19; CDR3 DNA: TGTGCCAGTAGTATAGGCGTCGGGGGGCGAGGGCCTGAAGCTTTCTTT; CDR3 protein: CASSIGVGGRGPEAFF
J gene: TRBJ1-5; clone size: NA; CDR3 length: 13; D gene: NA; V gene: TRBV12-3/TRBV12-4; CDR3 DNA: TGTGCCAGCATGAAGACCGGTGAGTCGGCCCAGCATTTT; CDR3 protein: CASMKTGESAQHF
J gene: TRBJ2-1; clone size: NA; CDR3 length: 15; D gene: TRBD2; V gene: TRBV6-5; CDR3 DNA: TGTGCCAGCAGCCAAGGGTCTAGCGGGGGCTATGAGCAGTTCTTC; CDR3 protein: CASSQGSSGGYEQFF
J gene: TRBJ2-5; clone size: NA; CDR3 length: 15; D gene: TRBD2; V gene: TRBV7-2; CDR3 DNA: TGTGCCAGCAGCCTTATTGGTGGTAGCGGGGAGACCCAGTACTTC; CDR3 protein: CASSLIGGSGETQYF
J gene: TRBJ2-2; clone size: NA; CDR3 length: 14; D gene: NA; V gene: TRBV5-1; CDR3 DNA: TGCGCCAGCAGAGGGGGGCAAGGCACCGGGGAGCTGTTTTTT; CDR3 protein: CASRGGQGTGELFF
J gene: TRBJ2-7; clone size: NA; CDR3 length: 14; D gene: TRBD1; V gene: TRBV13; CDR3 DNA: TGTGCCAGCGGGACGGGGACAGGGGGCGACGAGCAGTACTTC; CDR3 protein: CASGTGTGGDEQYF
J gene: TRBJ1-3; clone size: NA; CDR3 length: 15; D gene: NA; V gene: TRBV11-2; CDR3 DNA: TGTGCCAGCAGCTTACAGAGTTCTTCTGGAAACACCATATATTTT; CDR3 protein: CASSLQSSSGNTIYF